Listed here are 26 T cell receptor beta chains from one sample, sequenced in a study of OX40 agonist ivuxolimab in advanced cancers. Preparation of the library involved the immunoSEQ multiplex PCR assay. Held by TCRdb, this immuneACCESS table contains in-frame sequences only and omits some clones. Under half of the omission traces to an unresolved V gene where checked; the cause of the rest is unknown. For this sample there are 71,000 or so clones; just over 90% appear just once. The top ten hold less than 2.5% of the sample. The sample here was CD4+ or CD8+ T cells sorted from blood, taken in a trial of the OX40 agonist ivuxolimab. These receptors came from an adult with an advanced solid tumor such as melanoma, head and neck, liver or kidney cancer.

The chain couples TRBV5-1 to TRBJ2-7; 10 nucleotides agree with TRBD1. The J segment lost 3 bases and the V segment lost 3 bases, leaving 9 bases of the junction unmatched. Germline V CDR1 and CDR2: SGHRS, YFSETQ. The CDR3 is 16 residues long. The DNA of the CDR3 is TGCGCCAGCAGCTGGAGAGACAGGGGGCAGGTCTACGAGCAGTACTTC. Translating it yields CASSWRDRGQVYEQYF. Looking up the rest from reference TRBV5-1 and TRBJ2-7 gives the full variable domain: KAGVTQTPRYLIKTRGQQVTLSCSPISGHRSVSWYQQTPGQGLQFLFEYFSETQRNKGNFPGRFSGRQFSNSRSEMNVSTLELGDSALYLCASSWRDRGQVYEQYFGPGTRLTVT.

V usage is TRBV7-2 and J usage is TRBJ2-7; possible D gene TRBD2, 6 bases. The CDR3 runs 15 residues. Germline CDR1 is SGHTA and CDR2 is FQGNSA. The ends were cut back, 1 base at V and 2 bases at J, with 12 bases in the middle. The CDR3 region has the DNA TGTGCCAGCAGCTTAGGTCGGGGGAGGACCTACGAGCAGTACTTC. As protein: CASSLGRGRTYEQYF.

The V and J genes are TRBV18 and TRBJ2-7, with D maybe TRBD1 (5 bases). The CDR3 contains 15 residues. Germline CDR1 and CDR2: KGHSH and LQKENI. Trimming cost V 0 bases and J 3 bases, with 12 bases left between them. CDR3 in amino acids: CASSPPGRGIYEQYF. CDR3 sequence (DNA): TGTGCCAGCTCACCACCGGGTAGGGGTATCTACGAGCAGTACTTC. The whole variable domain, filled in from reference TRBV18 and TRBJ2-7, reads NAGVMQNPRHLVRRRGQEARLRCSPMKGHSHVYWYRQLPEEGLKFMVYLQKENIIDESGMPKERFSAEFPKEGPSILRIQQVVRGDSAAYFCASSPPGRGIYEQYFGPGTRLTVT.

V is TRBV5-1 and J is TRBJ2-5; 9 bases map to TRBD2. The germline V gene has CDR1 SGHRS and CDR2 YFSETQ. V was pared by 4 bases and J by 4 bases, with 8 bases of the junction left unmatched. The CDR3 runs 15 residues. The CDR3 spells CASSRSGGQRETQYF. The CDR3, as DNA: TGCGCCAGCAGCCGTAGCGGGGGTCAGCGAGAGACCCAGTACTTC.

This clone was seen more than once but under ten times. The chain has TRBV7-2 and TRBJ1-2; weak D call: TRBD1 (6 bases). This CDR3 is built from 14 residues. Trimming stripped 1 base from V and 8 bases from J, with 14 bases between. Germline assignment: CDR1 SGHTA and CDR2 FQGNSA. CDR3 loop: CASSLEGGTGGYTF. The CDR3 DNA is TGTGCCAGCAGCTTAGAGGGGGGGACGGGAGGCTACACCTTC.

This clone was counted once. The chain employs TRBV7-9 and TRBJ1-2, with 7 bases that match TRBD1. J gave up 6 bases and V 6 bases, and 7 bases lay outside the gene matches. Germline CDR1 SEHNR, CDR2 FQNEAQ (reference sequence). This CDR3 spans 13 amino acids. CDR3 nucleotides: TGTGCCAGCAGGACAGGGCCCGCCGATGGCTACACCTTC. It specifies CASRTGPADGYTF. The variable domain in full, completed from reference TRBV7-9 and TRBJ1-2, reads DTGVSQNPRHKITKRGQNVTFRCDPISEHNRLYWYRQTLGQGPEFLTYFQNEAQLEKSRLLSDRFSAERPKGSFSTLEIQRTEQGDSAMYLCASRTGPADGYTFGSGTRLTVV.

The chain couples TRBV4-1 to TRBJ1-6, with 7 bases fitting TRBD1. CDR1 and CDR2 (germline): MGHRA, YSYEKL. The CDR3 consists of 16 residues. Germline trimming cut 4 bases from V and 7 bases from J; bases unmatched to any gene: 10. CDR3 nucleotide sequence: TGCGCCAGCAGCCTAACGACAGGGAATTTCAATTCACCCCTCCACTTT. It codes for CASSLTTGNFNSPLHF.

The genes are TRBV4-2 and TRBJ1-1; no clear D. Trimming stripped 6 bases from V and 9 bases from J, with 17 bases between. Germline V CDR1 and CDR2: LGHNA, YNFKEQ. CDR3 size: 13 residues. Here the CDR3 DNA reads TGTGCCAGCAGGGTAGCGGAGGGAGGGCAAGCTTTCTTT. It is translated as CASRVAEGGQAFF.

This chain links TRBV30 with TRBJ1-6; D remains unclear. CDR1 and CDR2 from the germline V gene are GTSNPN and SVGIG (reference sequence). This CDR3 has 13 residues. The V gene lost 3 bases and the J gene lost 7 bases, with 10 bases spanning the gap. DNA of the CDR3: TGTGCCTGGAGCGCGCGCGGGAATTCACCCCTCCACTTT. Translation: CAWSARGNSPLHF.

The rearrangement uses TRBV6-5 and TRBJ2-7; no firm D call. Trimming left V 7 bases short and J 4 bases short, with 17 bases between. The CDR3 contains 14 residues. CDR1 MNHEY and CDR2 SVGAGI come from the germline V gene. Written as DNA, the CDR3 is TGTGCCAGCAACCCCGTGGGAATCGGATACGAGCAGTACTTC. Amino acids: CASNPVGIGYEQYF.

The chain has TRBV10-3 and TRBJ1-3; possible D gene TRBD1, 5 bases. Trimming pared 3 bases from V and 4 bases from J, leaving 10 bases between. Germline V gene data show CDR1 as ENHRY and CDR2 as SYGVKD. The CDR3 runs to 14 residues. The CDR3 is CAISEMTVGNTIYF. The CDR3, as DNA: TGTGCCATCAGTGAAATGACAGTAGGAAACACCATATATTTT.

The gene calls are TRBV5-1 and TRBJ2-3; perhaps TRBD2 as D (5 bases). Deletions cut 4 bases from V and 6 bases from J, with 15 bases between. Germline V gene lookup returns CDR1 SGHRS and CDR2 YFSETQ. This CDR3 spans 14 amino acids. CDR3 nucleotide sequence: TGCGCCAGCAGCCTCAGCGGACCCGCGGATACGCAGTATTTT. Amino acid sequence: CASSLSGPADTQYF.

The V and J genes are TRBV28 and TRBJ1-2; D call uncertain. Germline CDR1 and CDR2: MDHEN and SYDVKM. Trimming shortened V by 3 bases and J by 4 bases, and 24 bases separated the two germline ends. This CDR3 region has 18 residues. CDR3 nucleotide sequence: TGTGCCAGCAGTTTGGGTTGGGCCCCAAGGAGGTTTAGCTATGGCTACACCTTC. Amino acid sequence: CASSLGWAPRRFSYGYTF.

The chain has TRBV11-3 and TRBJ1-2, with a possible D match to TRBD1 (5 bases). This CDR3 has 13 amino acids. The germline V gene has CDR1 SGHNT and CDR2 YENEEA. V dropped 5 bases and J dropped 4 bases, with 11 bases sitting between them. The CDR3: CASSQAGFYGYTF. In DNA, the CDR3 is TGTGCCAGCAGCCAAGCAGGGTTCTATGGCTACACCTTC. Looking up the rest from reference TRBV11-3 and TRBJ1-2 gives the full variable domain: EAGVVQSPRYKIIEKKQPVAFWCNPISGHNTLYWYLQNLGQGPELLIRYENEEAVDDSQLPKDRFSAERLKGVDSTLKIQPAELGDSAVYLCASSQAGFYGYTFGSGTRLTVV.

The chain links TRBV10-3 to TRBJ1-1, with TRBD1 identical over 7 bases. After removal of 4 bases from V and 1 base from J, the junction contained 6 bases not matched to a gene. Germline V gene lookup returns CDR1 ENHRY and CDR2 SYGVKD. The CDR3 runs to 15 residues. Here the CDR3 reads CAISAAGGENTEAFF. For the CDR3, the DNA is TGTGCCATCAGTGCTGCAGGGGGAGAGAACACTGAAGCTTTCTTT.

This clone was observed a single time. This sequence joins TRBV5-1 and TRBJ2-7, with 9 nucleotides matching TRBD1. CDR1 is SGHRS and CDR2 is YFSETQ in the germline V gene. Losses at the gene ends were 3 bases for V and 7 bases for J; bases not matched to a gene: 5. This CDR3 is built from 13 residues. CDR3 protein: CASSWGTGQEQYF. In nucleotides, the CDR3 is TGCGCCAGCAGCTGGGGGACAGGGCAAGAGCAGTACTTC.

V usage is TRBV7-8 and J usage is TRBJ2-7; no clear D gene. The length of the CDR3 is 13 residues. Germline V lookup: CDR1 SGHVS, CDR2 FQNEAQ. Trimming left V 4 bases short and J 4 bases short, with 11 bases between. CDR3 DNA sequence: TGTGCCAGCAGCTCCCGATTGCCTTACGAGCAGTACTTC. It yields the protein CASSSRLPYEQYF. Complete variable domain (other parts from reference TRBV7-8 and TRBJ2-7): GAGVSQSPRYKVAKRGQDVALRCDPISGHVSLFWYQQALGQGPEFLTYFQNEAQLDKSGLPSDRFFAERPEGSVSTLKIQRTQQEDSAVYLCASSSRLPYEQYFGPGTRLTVT.

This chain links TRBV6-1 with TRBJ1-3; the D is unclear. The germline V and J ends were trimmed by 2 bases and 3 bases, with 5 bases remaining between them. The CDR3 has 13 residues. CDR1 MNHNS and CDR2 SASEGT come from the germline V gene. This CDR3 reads CASSESDGNTIYF. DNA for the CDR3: TGTGCCAGCAGTGAAAGTGATGGAAACACCATATATTTT.

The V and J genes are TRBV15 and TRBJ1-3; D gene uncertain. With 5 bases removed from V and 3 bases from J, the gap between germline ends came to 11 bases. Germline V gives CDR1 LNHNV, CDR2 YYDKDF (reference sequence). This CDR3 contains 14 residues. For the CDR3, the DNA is TGTGCCACCAGCCCCCGTTTAAGTGGAAACACCATATATTTT. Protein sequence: CATSPRLSGNTIYF.

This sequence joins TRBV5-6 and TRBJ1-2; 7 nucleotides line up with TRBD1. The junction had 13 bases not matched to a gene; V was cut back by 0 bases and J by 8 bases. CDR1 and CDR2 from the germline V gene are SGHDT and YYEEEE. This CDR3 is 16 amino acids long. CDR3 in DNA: TGTGCCAGCAGCTTGGCCGGGACAGCGATGGCGGGCGGCTACACCTTC. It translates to CASSLAGTAMAGGYTF.

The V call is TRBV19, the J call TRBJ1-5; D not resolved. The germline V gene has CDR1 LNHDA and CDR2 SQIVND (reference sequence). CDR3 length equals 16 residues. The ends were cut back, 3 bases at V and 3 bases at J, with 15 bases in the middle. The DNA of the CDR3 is TGTGCCAGTAGTATTCCTAGGGCAGTAAACAATCAGCCCCAGCATTTT. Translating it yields CASSIPRAVNNQPQHF.

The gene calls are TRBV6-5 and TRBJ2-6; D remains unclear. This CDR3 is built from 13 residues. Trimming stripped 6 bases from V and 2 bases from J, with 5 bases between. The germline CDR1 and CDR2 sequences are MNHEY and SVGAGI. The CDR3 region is CASRSTGANVLTF. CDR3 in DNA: TGTGCCAGCAGATCGACTGGGGCCAACGTCCTGACTTTC.

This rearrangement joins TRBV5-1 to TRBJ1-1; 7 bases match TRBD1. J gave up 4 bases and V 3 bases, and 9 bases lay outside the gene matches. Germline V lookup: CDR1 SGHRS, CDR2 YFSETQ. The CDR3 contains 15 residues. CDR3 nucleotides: TGCGCCAGCAGCTCACAACAGGGGCTTCCCACTGAAGCTTTCTTT. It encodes CASSSQQGLPTEAFF. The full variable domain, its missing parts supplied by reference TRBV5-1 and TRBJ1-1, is KAGVTQTPRYLIKTRGQQVTLSCSPISGHRSVSWYQQTPGQGLQFLFEYFSETQRNKGNFPGRFSGRQFSNSRSEMNVSTLELGDSALYLCASSSQQGLPTEAFFGQGTRLTVV.

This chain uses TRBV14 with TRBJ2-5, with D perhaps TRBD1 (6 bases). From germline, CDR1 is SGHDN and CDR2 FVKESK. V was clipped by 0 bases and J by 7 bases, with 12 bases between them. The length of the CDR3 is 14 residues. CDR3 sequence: CASSQDRGFGTQYF. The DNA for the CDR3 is TGTGCCAGCAGCCAAGATAGGGGGTTCGGGACCCAGTACTTC.

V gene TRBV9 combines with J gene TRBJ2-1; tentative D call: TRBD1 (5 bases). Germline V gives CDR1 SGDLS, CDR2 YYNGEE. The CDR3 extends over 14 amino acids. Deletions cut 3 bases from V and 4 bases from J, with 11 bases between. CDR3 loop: CASSARQGYNEQFF. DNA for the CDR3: TGTGCCAGCAGCGCCCGGCAGGGATACAATGAGCAGTTCTTC.

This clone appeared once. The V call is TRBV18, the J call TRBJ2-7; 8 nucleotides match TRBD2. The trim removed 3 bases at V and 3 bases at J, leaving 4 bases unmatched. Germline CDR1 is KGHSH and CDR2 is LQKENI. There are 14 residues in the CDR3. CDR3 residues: CASSPGLGDYEQYF. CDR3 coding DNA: TGTGCCAGCTCACCGGGACTAGGTGACTACGAGCAGTACTTC.